The clone carrying this T cell receptor (beta chain) was counted at least ten times. What it binds is unknown. The group of healthy controls was made up of people who were blood bank volunteers in Maryland, USA. Sequencing runs each yielded over 190 million TCR-beta sequences from 15-18 subjects. TCRdb redid the calling of the 5' RACE reads with MiXCR, one entry per CDR3 protein. In the table there are about 30,000 distinct CDR3 sequences, 15% of which are singletons. The J segment lost 0 bases and the V segment lost 4 bases, leaving 8 bases of the junction unmatched. This CDR3 comprises 16 residues. Germline assignment: CDR1 DFQATT and CDR2 SNEGSKA (reference sequence). This sample is drawn from a study of neurological immune-mediated disorders. Notes on the study in general: There were no CDR3 amino acid sequences shared by expanded clones across subjects, a result suggesting private repertoires in all groups.

The sequenced sample consisted of PBMCs. The sequence came from a man between 65 and 85 years old in good health. V gene TRBV20-1 combines with J gene TRBJ1-4, with TRBD1 matching over 7 bases. The CDR3 DNA sequence: TGCAGTGCTACCAGAGGGACAGTTGCAACTAATGAAAAACTGTTTTTT. Translated, it gives CSATRGTVATNEKLFF.